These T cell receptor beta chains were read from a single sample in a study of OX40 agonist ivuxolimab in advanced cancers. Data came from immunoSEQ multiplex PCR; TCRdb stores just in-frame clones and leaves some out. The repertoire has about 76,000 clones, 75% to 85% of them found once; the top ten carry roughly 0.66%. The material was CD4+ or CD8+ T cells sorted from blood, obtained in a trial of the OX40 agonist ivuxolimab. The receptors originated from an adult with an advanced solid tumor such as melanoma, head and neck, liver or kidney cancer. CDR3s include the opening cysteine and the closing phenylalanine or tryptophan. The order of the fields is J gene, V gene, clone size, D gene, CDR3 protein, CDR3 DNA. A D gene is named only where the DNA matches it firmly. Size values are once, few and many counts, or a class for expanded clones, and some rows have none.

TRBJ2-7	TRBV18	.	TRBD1	CASSPPRITGGGEQYF	TGTGCCAGCTCACCACCCCGAATAACAGGGGGCGGCGAGCAGTACTTC
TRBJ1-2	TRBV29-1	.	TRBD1	CSVAPTGSGGYTF	TGCAGCGTCGCACCGACAGGGAGTGGTGGCTACACCTTC
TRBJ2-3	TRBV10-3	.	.	CAISEPLLLTGPDTQYF	TGTGCCATCAGTGAGCCTCTTCTGTTGACTGGACCAGATACGCAGTATTTT
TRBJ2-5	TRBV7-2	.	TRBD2	CASSKLGLDAETQYF	TGTGCCAGCAGCAAACTGGGACTAGACGCAGAGACCCAGTACTTC
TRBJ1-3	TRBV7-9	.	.	CASSSILSGNTIYF	TGTGCCAGCAGCTCAATCCTGAGTGGAAACACCATATATTTT
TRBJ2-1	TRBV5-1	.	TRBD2	CASSLVAGGRNEQFF	TGCGCCAGCAGCTTGGTTGCGGGGGGCCGCAATGAGCAGTTCTTC
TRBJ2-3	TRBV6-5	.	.	CASIEGNTDTQYF	TGTGCCAGCATCGAGGGGAACACAGATACGCAGTATTTT
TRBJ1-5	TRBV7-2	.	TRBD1	CASSLGTGVQPQHF	TGTGCCAGCAGCCTTGGGACAGGGGTTCAGCCCCAGCATTTT
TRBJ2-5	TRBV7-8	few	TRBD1	CASSPPWDRGPETQYF	TGTGCCAGCAGCCCCCCTTGGGACAGGGGACCCGAGACCCAGTACTTC
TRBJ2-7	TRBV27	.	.	CASSLYPGIDEQYF	TGTGCCAGCAGTTTGTACCCAGGGATCGACGAGCAGTACTTC
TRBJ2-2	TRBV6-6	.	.	CASSYSPGGELFF	TGTGCCAGCAGTTACTCTCCTGGCGGGGAGCTGTTTTTT
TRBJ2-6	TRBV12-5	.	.	CASGSGSGANVLTF	TGTGCTAGTGGTTCGGGCTCTGGAGCCAACGTCCTGACTTTC
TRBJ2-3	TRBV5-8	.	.	CASSAGAFPGTDTQYF	TGTGCCAGCAGCGCCGGGGCTTTTCCGGGTACAGATACGCAGTATTTT
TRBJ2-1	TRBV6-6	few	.	CASGNGVSPEEQFF	TGTGCCAGCGGGAACGGGGTAAGCCCAGAGGAGCAGTTCTTC
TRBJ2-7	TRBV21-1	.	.	CASSKGGGVEQYF	TGTGCCAGCAGCAAAGGCGGGGGGGTCGAGCAGTACTTC
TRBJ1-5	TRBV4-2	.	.	CASSPRDRASDQPQHF	TGTGCCAGCAGCCCGAGGGACCGGGCCTCGGATCAGCCCCAGCATTTT
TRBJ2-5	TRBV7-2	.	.	CASRGPGLSQETQYF	TGTGCCAGCAGAGGACCGGGACTGTCACAAGAGACCCAGTACTTC
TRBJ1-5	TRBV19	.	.	CASSVLTGNQPQHF	TGTGCCAGTAGTGTCCTGACAGGAAATCAGCCCCAGCATTTT
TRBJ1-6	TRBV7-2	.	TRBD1	CASSLRVLGQVGLNSPLHF	TGTGCCAGCAGCTTAAGGGTCCTGGGACAGGTGGGACTTAATTCACCCCTCCACTTT
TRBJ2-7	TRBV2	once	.	CASSAEGRGRNPYEQYF	TGTGCCAGCAGCGCGGAGGGGCGGGGGCGCAACCCCTACGAGCAGTACTTC
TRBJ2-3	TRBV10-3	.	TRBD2	CAIRAASGGAADTQYF	TGTGCCATCAGGGCTGCTAGCGGGGGGGCAGCAGATACGCAGTATTTT
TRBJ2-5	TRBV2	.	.	CASSDLRTPDGTQYF	TGTGCCAGCAGTGATTTAAGAACACCCGATGGGACCCAGTACTTC
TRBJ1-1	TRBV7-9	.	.	CASSSQTGFSTEAFF	TGTGCCAGCAGCTCGCAAACAGGGTTCTCCACTGAAGCTTTCTTT
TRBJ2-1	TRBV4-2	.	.	CASSPTSGQGGASSYNEQFF	TGTGCCAGCAGCCCAACCTCCGGACAGGGAGGGGCCAGCTCCTACAATGAGCAGTTCTTC
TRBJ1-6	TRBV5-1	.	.	CASSLETLPNSPLHF	TGCGCCAGCAGCTTGGAGACCCTCCCTAATTCACCCCTCCACTTT
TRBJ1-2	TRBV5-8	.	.	CASSYIYGYTF	TGTGCCAGCAGCTATATCTATGGCTACACCTTC
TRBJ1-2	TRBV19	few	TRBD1	CASRDRLGYTF	TGTGCCAGTAGGGACAGGCTAGGCTACACCTTC
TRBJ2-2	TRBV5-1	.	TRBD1	CASRAGGTGELFF	TGCGCCAGCAGGGCAGGGGGCACCGGGGAGCTGTTTTTT
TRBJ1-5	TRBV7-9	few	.	CASSRQENQPQHF	TGTGCCAGCAGCCGACAGGAGAATCAGCCCCAGCATTTT
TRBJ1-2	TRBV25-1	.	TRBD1	CASTGQGRCVYGYTF	TGTGCCAGCACCGGACAGGGGAGATGTGTCTATGGCTACACCTTC
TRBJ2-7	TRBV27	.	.	CASSTFGDISYEQYF	TGTGCCAGCAGTACTTTCGGGGATATCTCCTACGAGCAGTACTTC
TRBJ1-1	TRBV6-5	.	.	CASTSPFGLNTEAFF	TGTGCCAGCACATCCCCCTTCGGTCTTAACACTGAAGCTTTCTTT